These 27 T cell receptor beta chains were sequenced from one sample in a study of T-cell memory formation after mild COVID-19. TCRdb reprocessed the 5' RACE reads via MiXCR and lists one record per CDR3 protein. Of approximately 88,000 distinct CDR3 sequences in the sample, around 27% were seen once. Sequencing was performed on PBMCs or a T cell subset sorted from them (not recorded which). These receptors were collected from a man aged 18-30 years who had mild COVID-19 (a few samples of this study predate the infection). Cell type and time point are not known.

The chain employs TRBV20-1 and TRBJ2-3; 9 nucleotides match TRBD1. CDR3 length equals 14 residues. V was pared by 3 bases and J by 4 bases, with 5 bases of the junction left unmatched. Germline CDR1 DFQATT, CDR2 SNEGSKA (reference sequence). CDR3 bases: TGCAGTGCTAGCGCGACAGGGGGACCAGATACGCAGTATTTT. Translation: CSASATGGPDTQYF.

Ten or more counts support this clonotype. The J gene is TRBJ2-1, the V gene TRBV5-1; TRBD2 matches at 9 bases. CDR1 is SGHRS, CDR2 YFSETQ, per germline. This CDR3 has 16 residues. Trimming removed 0 bases from V and 4 bases from J; junction bases left unmatched: 5. CDR3 loop: CASSLGSRGGYNEQFF. The CDR3 DNA is TGCGCCAGCAGCTTGGGCTCGCGGGGGGGATACAATGAGCAGTTCTTC.

The chain uses TRBV6-5 and TRBJ2-1; TRBD2 agrees at 7 bases. Trimming cost V 8 bases and J 13 bases; bases outside gene matches: 8. Germline assignment: CDR1 MNHEY and CDR2 SVGAGI. The CDR3 contains 11 residues. Here the CDR3 DNA reads TGTGCCAGCTCGGGGGGACCCTATCAGTTCTTC. It encodes CASSGGPYQFF.

This chain links TRBV6-2 or TRBV6-3 with TRBJ2-7; D is unresolved. CDR1 is MNHEY and CDR2 is SVGEGT in the germline V gene. The V and J ends lost 4 bases and 3 bases respectively, with 7 bases between them. The CDR3 runs 12 residues. The CDR3 sequence: CASSLPGYEQYV. CDR3 in DNA: TGTGCCAGCAGTTTACCGGGCTACGAGCAGTACGTC.

The gene calls are TRBV5-1 and TRBJ2-7; 7 nucleotides align to TRBD1. CDR3 length: 13 amino acids. The ends lost 1 base at V and 6 bases at J; junction bases unmatched: 4. Germline-derived CDR1 and CDR2 are SGHRS and YFSETQ. The CDR3 sequence: CASSLFAGGEQYV. The CDR3 bases are TGCGCCAGCAGCTTGTTCGCAGGGGGCGAGCAGTACGTC.

This clonotype was recorded a few times. The V and J genes are TRBV11-2 and TRBJ2-5; D gene uncertain. V lost 5 bases, J lost 5 bases, and 9 bases lay in between. CDR1 and CDR2 (germline): SGHAT, FQNNGV. The CDR3 consists of 12 residues. The CDR3 loop is CASSVDPETQYF. The CDR3 coding sequence is TGTGCCAGCAGCGTGGATCCGGAGACCCAGTACTTC.

J is TRBJ2-5 and V is TRBV7-2; 7 bases are shared with TRBD1. V dropped 4 bases and J dropped 2; count of bases not matched to a gene: 10. The CDR3 totals 16 residues. Germline values: CDR1 SGHTA, CDR2 FQGNSA. The CDR3 sequence is CASSSRMGQRQETQYF. The CDR3 DNA sequence: TGTGCCAGCAGCTCAAGAATGGGACAGAGACAAGAGACCCAGTACTTC.

This clonotype has only a few counts. The chain uses TRBV2 and TRBJ1-2, with TRBD1 as a possible D gene (5 bases). The length of the CDR3 is 14 residues. Germline assignment: CDR1 SNHLY and CDR2 FYNNEI. The V end was cut by 4 bases, the J end by 2 bases, with 11 bases between. CDR3 loop: CASSGAGMNYGYTF. The CDR3 DNA is TGTGCCAGCAGTGGGGCAGGGATGAACTATGGCTACACCTTC.

The J gene is TRBJ2-3, the V gene TRBV7-9, with D maybe TRBD1 (5 bases). The germline V and J ends were trimmed by 1 base and 3 bases, with 8 bases remaining between them. The CDR3 is 14 residues long. The germline V gene has CDR1 SEHNR and CDR2 FQNEAQ (reference sequence). CDR3 in DNA: TGTGCCAGCAGCTTAGTTGCAGGGACAGATACGCAGTATTTT. Its protein is CASSLVAGTDTQYF.

The chain joins TRBV6-2 or TRBV6-3 to TRBJ1-1; 7 bases line up with TRBD1. This CDR3 is 15 amino acids long. The V and J ends lost 2 bases and 2 bases, in that order; junction bases with no gene match: 5. Germline CDR1 is MNHEY and CDR2 is SVGEGT. In nucleotides, the CDR3 is TGTGCCAGCAGTTACCGGGACAGAGTAAACACTGAAGCTTTCTTT. It specifies CASSYRDRVNTEAFF.

This chain links TRBV20-1 with TRBJ2-5; 7 bases are shared with TRBD2. V trimming: 0 bases; J trimming: 2 bases; junction bases outside the gene matches: 6. The germline V gene encodes CDR1 DFQATT and CDR2 SNEGSKA (reference sequence). The CDR3 contains 15 residues. This CDR3 is CSARDLAGEQETQYF. The CDR3 bases are TGCAGTGCTAGAGATCTCGCGGGGGAGCAAGAGACCCAGTACTTC.

This clonotype was observed a few times. The V and J genes are TRBV5-8 and TRBJ2-1, with 7 bases aligning to TRBD1. Germline V gene data show CDR1 as SGHTS and CDR2 as YDEGEE. The CDR3 loop spans 12 amino acids. With 3 bases clipped from V and 9 bases from J, the junction kept 3 bases outside the gene matches. The CDR3 nucleotides read TGTGCCAGCAGCTCGGGGACAGCTGAGCAGTTCTTC. Its translation is CASSSGTAEQFF.

This clonotype was counted only a few times. The V and J genes are TRBV29-1 and TRBJ2-5; 10 bases align to TRBD2. Germline assignment: CDR1 SQVTM and CDR2 ANQGSEA. The CDR3 has 12 amino acids. Trimming took 2 bases from V and 9 from J; bases not matched to a gene: 3. The CDR3, as DNA: TGCAGCGTTGAACTAGCGGGGGAGGCCCAGTACTTC. Residues: CSVELAGEAQYF.

There are a few counts of this clonotype. The chain joins TRBV15 to TRBJ2-3; D is perhaps TRBD1 or TRBD2 (7 bases each). Trimming removed 0 bases from V and 6 bases from J, with 13 bases in between. This CDR3 is 15 amino acids long. Per germline, CDR1 LNHNV and CDR2 YYDKDF (reference sequence). The CDR3 is CATSRETGGQDTQYF. The CDR3 nucleotides are TGTGCCACCAGCAGAGAAACGGGGGGACAGGATACGCAGTATTTT.

This clonotype was detected only a few times. This chain joins TRBV27 and TRBJ1-5; maybe TRBD1 (6 bases). Deletions cut 6 bases from V and 5 bases from J, with 14 bases between. Per the germline V gene, CDR1 is MNHEY and CDR2 is SMNVEV (reference sequence). The CDR3 covers 14 residues. The CDR3 DNA reads as TGTGCCAGCAGGGACAGCCCGAGCTATCAGCCCCAGCATTTT. Its protein product is CASRDSPSYQPQHF.

The CDR3 DNA is TGTGCCAGCAGCCTCCCAACTGCCTGGGGCACTGAAGCTTTCTTT. This gives the protein CASSLPTAWGTEAFF. This sequence joins TRBV7-9 and TRBJ1-1, with D uncertain. Trimming left V 5 bases short and J 4 bases short, with 17 bases between. The V gene's germline CDR1 is SEHNR and CDR2 FQNEAQ (reference sequence). The length of the CDR3 is 15 residues.

This chain uses TRBV5-5 with TRBJ2-4, with 7 bases identical to TRBD1. Germline lookup yields CDR1 SGHKS and CDR2 YYEKEE (reference sequence). V trimming: 6 bases; J trimming: 4 bases; junction bases outside the gene matches: 10. This CDR3 spans 15 amino acids. The CDR3 sequence is CASTVGDSRKNIQYF. CDR3 in DNA: TGTGCCAGCACCGTTGGGGACAGCCGAAAAAACATTCAGTACTTC.

There are a few counts of this clonotype. The chain recombines TRBV4-1 with TRBJ2-7, with 7 bases aligning to TRBD1. CDR3 size: 14 residues. V was clipped by 1 base and J by 3 bases; unmatched bases: 3. Germline lookup yields CDR1 MGHRA and CDR2 YSYEKL. CDR3 in DNA: TGCGCCAGCAGCCAAGGGGACAGCCGCTACGAGCAGTACGTC. This encodes CASSQGDSRYEQYV.

V and J are TRBV5-4 and TRBJ2-7; D might be TRBD1 or TRBD2, each matching 5 bases. CDR1 SGHNT and CDR2 YYREEE come from the germline V gene (reference sequence). Trimming removed 1 base at V and 6 bases at J, with 11 bases between. This CDR3 contains 13 residues. CDR3 sequence: CASSLWGSGEQYF. CDR3 DNA: TGTGCCAGCAGCTTGTGGGGGTCGGGCGAGCAGTACTTC.

There are a few counts of this clonotype. This sequence joins TRBV10-3 and TRBJ1-2; 8 bases map to TRBD1. The junction had 4 bases not matched to a gene; V was cut back by 11 bases and J by 2 bases. The germline CDR1 and CDR2 sequences are ENHRY and SYGVKD. CDR3 length: 12 residues. CDR3 sequence (DNA): TGTGCCTCGCGGACAGGGAACTATGGCTACACCTTC. This codes for CASRTGNYGYTF.

The genes are TRBV7-8 and TRBJ1-2; D is unresolved. The V and J ends lost 3 bases and 6 bases respectively, with 14 bases between them. Looked up from germline, CDR1 is SGHVS and CDR2 is FQNEAQ. This CDR3 comprises 14 residues. This CDR3 reads CASSLGGMENGYTF. CDR3 DNA sequence: TGTGCCAGCAGCTTGGGAGGGATGGAGAATGGCTACACCTTC.

This clonotype turned up a few times. The chain carries TRBV11-2 and TRBJ2-7; possibly TRBD2 for D (6 bases). Germline V gene lookup returns CDR1 SGHAT and CDR2 FQNNGV. This CDR3 has 15 residues. V lost 5 bases and J lost 2, with 16 bases in between. The CDR3 bases are TGTGCCAGCAGCGACTACGGGGGTACCCCCTACGAGCAGTACGTC. It translates to CASSDYGGTPYEQYV.

A few counts support this clonotype. V and J are TRBV12-3 or TRBV12-4 and TRBJ2-3; D is possibly TRBD2 (5 bases). The CDR3 totals 14 residues. Trimming removed 6 bases from V and 5 bases from J, with 15 bases in between. The CDR3 loop is CASSDTRTVDTQYF. CDR3 nucleotides: TGTGCCAGCAGCGATACTAGAACGGTAGATACGCAGTATTTT.

This clonotype was seen a handful of times. V is TRBV5-1 and J is TRBJ1-1; 7 bases agree with TRBD1. Germline V gene data show CDR1 as SGHRS and CDR2 as YFSETQ. Trimming removed 0 bases from V and 2 bases from J; junction bases left unmatched: 1. CDR3 length: 14 amino acids. The CDR3 bases are TGCGCCAGCAGCTTGGGGGACAGCAACACTGAAGCTTTCTTT. Translated, it gives CASSLGDSNTEAFF.

The rearrangement uses TRBV6-6 and TRBJ1-5; D unclear. The CDR3 has 13 residues. CDR1 and CDR2 from the germline V gene are MNHNY and SVGAGI (reference sequence). The V gene lost 4 bases and the J gene lost 2 bases, with 6 bases spanning the gap. CDR3 bases: TGTGCCAGCAGTTTTCTTGGCAATCAGCCCCAGCATTTT. Translation: CASSFLGNQPQHF.

This clonotype came up many times. The chain carries TRBV9 and TRBJ2-1; D may match TRBD1 or TRBD2 (6 bases each). CDR1 SGDLS and CDR2 YYNGEE come from the germline V gene. Between the trimmed V and J ends, which lost 0 bases and 6 bases, there was a span of 13 bases. CDR3 length: 15 amino acids. The CDR3 spells CASSVVGGRGNEQFF. CDR3 DNA sequence: TGTGCCAGCAGCGTAGTGGGGGGCAGGGGCAATGAGCAGTTCTTC.

This clonotype was counted a few times. V and J are TRBV27 and TRBJ2-3; TRBD2 agrees at 13 bases. With 9 bases clipped from V and 2 bases from J, the junction kept 20 bases outside the gene matches. The CDR3 is 20 amino acids. The germline CDR1 and CDR2 sequences are MNHEY and SMNVEV (reference sequence). The CDR3 region is CASGSSTTSGGLLNTDTQYF. The CDR3 DNA is TGTGCCAGTGGGTCGTCGACGACTAGCGGGGGGCTCTTGAACACAGATACGCAGTATTTT.